The 19 T cell receptor beta chains reported below all come from one sample, sequenced in a study of shared clonotypes between healthy human individuals. CD8 cells regarded as naive lacked CD45RO, were positively chosen for CCR7, and omitted terminally differentiated effector memory CD45RA+ cells. This table comes from immunoSEQ multiplex PCR, and its TCRdb copy is limited to in-frame clones, with some not included. Of roughly 1,800,000 clones in the sample, 85% to 95% were seen once. The source material was naive CD8+ T cells sorted from blood. Receptors were obtained from a man between 18 and 35 years old in good health.

The genes are TRBV4-3 and TRBJ2-7; 7 bases line up with TRBD1. Germline CDR1 reads LGHNA; CDR2 reads YSLEER. V lost 3 bases, J lost 2 bases, and 7 bases stayed unmatched. The CDR3 has 15 residues. The CDR3 nucleotides read TGCGCCAGCAGCCAGAGCCGGGACAGCACCTACGAGCAGTACTTC. This encodes CASSQSRDSTYEQYF.

The rearrangement joins TRBV7-9 to TRBJ2-5, with TRBD2 identical over 11 bases. Germline CDR1 SEHNR, CDR2 FQNEAQ (reference sequence). CDR3 size: 16 residues. V dropped 4 bases and J dropped 5; count of bases not matched to a gene: 9. CDR3 in amino acids: CASSSLLAGVSETQYF. CDR3 sequence (DNA): TGTGCCAGCAGCTCCCTACTAGCGGGAGTTTCGGAGACCCAGTACTTC.

The rearrangement links TRBV5-1 to TRBJ1-2; D remains unclear. CDR1 SGHRS and CDR2 YFSETQ come from the germline V gene. The V and J ends lost 6 bases and 8 bases respectively, with 2 bases between them. The CDR3 runs 8 residues. CDR3 bases: TGCGCCAGCAACGGCTACACCTTC. Its protein product is CASNGYTF.

The chain couples TRBV6-6 to TRBJ1-1; tentative D call: TRBD1 (5 bases). The CDR3 covers 14 residues. The germline CDR1 and CDR2 sequences are MNHNY and SVGAGI (reference sequence). V was shortened by 7 bases and J by 1 base, with 13 bases between the two germline ends. CDR3 amino acids: CASKLGVTNTEAFF. The CDR3 DNA reads as TGTGCCAGCAAGCTAGGGGTGACGAACACTGAAGCTTTCTTT.

Worth noting for this clone: Different DNA sequences within this sample yield the same CDR3. The chain has TRBV5-1 and TRBJ1-1, with D unresolved. Trimming left V 0 bases short and J 3 bases short, with 6 bases between. The CDR3 is 13 residues long. CDR1 and CDR2 (germline): SGHRS, YFSETQ. CDR3 coding DNA: TGCGCCAGCAGCTTGGGTCCGGACACTGAAGCTTTCTTT. It encodes CASSLGPDTEAFF.

J is TRBJ1-1 and V is TRBV9; 8 bases match TRBD1. V dropped 4 bases and J dropped 2; count of bases not matched to a gene: 4. The CDR3 sequence is 14 residues long. Germline CDR1 and CDR2: SGDLS and YYNGEE. The chain's CDR3 is CASSPGQANTEAFF. CDR3 coding DNA: TGTGCCAGCAGCCCGGGACAGGCAAACACTGAAGCTTTCTTT.

This rearrangement joins TRBV2 to TRBJ1-6; D ambiguous. CDR3 length: 16 amino acids. V was cut by 3 bases and J by 9 bases, with 18 bases left in between. In germline, CDR1 is SNHLY, CDR2 FYNNEI. DNA of the CDR3: TGTGCCAGCAGTGAGAGCCTAACGGGCGGAATTTCACCCCTCCACTTT. Its translation: CASSESLTGGISPLHF.

The genes are TRBV4-1 and TRBJ2-7; 7 bases fit TRBD1. Germline V gene lookup returns CDR1 MGHRA and CDR2 YSYEKL. After removal of 5 bases from V and 4 bases from J, the junction contained 11 bases not matched to a gene. The CDR3 has 15 residues. The CDR3 protein is CASSENQGDQYEQYF. The DNA of the CDR3 is TGCGCCAGCAGCGAAAACCAGGGGGATCAATACGAGCAGTACTTC.

The chain has TRBV6-5 and TRBJ2-7; D is unclear. Germline V gene lookup returns CDR1 MNHEY and CDR2 SVGAGI. The V and J ends lost 2 bases and 3 bases respectively, with 8 bases between them. This CDR3 is built from 13 residues. CDR3 nucleotide sequence: TGTGCCAGCAGTTACGACACTTACTACGAGCAGTACTTC. Protein product: CASSYDTYYEQYF.

The chain links TRBV15 to TRBJ2-7; 9 bases match TRBD1. The CDR3 loop spans 15 amino acids. V shed 4 bases, J shed 4 bases, and the junction held 8 bases outside the gene matches. Germline assignment: CDR1 LNHNV and CDR2 YYDKDF (reference sequence). In DNA, the CDR3 is TGTGCCACCAGCAACCCACAGGGGGCGAAGTACGAGCAGTACTTC. The encoded protein is CATSNPQGAKYEQYF.

As regards this clone: With a much larger clone just one base away, this may be a read error. The chain couples TRBV11-3 to TRBJ2-3; D is ambiguous. There are 11 residues in the CDR3. The V gene's germline CDR1 is SGHNT and CDR2 YENEEA. V lost 2 bases to trimming and J lost 4 bases, with 1 base between them. CDR3 region: CASSLSDTQYF. The CDR3, as DNA: TGTGCCAGCAGCTTATCAGATACGCAGTATTTT.

The V call is TRBV27, the J call TRBJ2-7, with D possibly being TRBD2 (6 bases). CDR1 and CDR2 (germline): MNHEY, SMNVEV (reference sequence). V gave up 5 bases and J gave up 5 bases, with 19 bases separating them. CDR3 length equals 15 residues. CDR3 protein: CASSLGGQGGHEQYF. The DNA of the CDR3 is TGTGCCAGCAGTCTCGGTGGGCAGGGAGGCCACGAGCAGTACTTC.

This chain uses TRBV13 with TRBJ1-4; 11 bases are shared with TRBD1. Per germline, CDR1 PRHDT and CDR2 FYEKMQ (reference sequence). The CDR3 is 15 amino acids. Germline trimming cut 5 bases from V and 6 bases from J; bases unmatched to any gene: 5. The CDR3 here is CASSPGQGEYEKLFF. CDR3 in DNA: TGTGCCAGCAGCCCGGGACAGGGGGAATATGAAAAACTGTTTTTT.

J is TRBJ1-5 and V is TRBV6-5; no definite D call. Trimming pared 6 bases from V and 0 bases from J, leaving 6 bases between. Germline lookup yields CDR1 MNHEY and CDR2 SVGAGI. This CDR3 is built from 13 residues. CDR3 sequence reads: CASRQNSNQPQHF. In nucleotides, the CDR3 is TGTGCCAGCAGGCAGAATAGCAATCAGCCCCAGCATTTT.

The rearrangement links TRBV7-6 to TRBJ1-2, with 7 bases fitting TRBD1. With 5 bases clipped from V and 8 bases from J, the junction kept 11 bases outside the gene matches. The CDR3 runs 14 residues. The germline CDR1 and CDR2 sequences are SGHVS and FNYEAQ. The CDR3 loop is CASSPQTGMGGYTF. The CDR3 coding sequence is TGTGCCAGCAGCCCCCAGACAGGGATGGGAGGCTACACCTTC.

V gene TRBV7-9 combines with J gene TRBJ2-7; unclear D gene. There are 13 residues in the CDR3. V lost 7 bases and J 3 bases, leaving 13 bases between the germline ends. From germline, CDR1 is SEHNR and CDR2 FQNEAQ (reference sequence). Here the CDR3 reads CASTSNWDYEQYF. In nucleotides, the CDR3 is TGTGCCAGCACGAGTAATTGGGACTACGAGCAGTACTTC.

V usage is TRBV2 and J usage is TRBJ1-6; the D gene is possibly TRBD1 (5 bases). Looked up from germline, CDR1 is SNHLY and CDR2 is FYNNEI. This CDR3 has 15 residues. Trimming shortened V by 3 bases and J by 7 bases, and 13 bases separated the two germline ends. The CDR3 sequence: CASSDRGRGNSPLHF. In nucleotides, the CDR3 is TGTGCCAGCAGTGATCGGGGGAGGGGCAATTCACCCCTCCACTTT.

On this clone itself: Other DNA sequences in this sample translate to the same CDR3. The chain uses TRBV28 and TRBJ2-7; D ambiguous. In germline, CDR1 is MDHEN, CDR2 SYDVKM. The germline V and J ends were trimmed by 2 bases and 0 bases, with 5 bases remaining between them. This CDR3 contains 13 residues. The CDR3 DNA sequence: TGTGCCAGCAGTTTAGAGGACTCCTACGAGCAGTACTTC. It codes for CASSLEDSYEQYF.

Points on this clone: The sample holds other DNA sequences that translate to the same CDR3. The chain is built from TRBV9 and TRBJ1-4; 7 nucleotides agree with TRBD1. The CDR3 contains 15 residues. With V trimmed by 0 bases and J by 3 bases, 2 bases remained unmatched. Germline V CDR1 and CDR2: SGDLS, YYNGEE. The CDR3 sequence: CASSVEGASNEKLFF. DNA for the CDR3: TGTGCCAGCAGCGTAGAGGGGGCTTCTAATGAAAAACTGTTTTTT. Based on the CDR3 plus reference TRBV9 and TRBJ1-4, the full variable domain is DSGVTQTPKHLITATGQRVTLRCSPRSGDLSVYWYQQSLDQGLQFLIQYYNGEERAKGNILERFSAQQFPDLHSELNLSSLELGDSALYFCASSVEGASNEKLFFGSGTQLSVL.